This T cell receptor (beta chain) comes out of a study of OX40 agonist ivuxolimab in advanced cancers. Study context: Subjects had a mean age of about 60 years, with a range of roughly 23 to 80; more than 75% were male.

Autoimmune disease history or systemic immunosuppression disqualified patients. Between the trimmed V and J ends, which lost 4 bases and 1 base, there was a span of 10 bases. CDR1 is MNHNY and CDR2 is SVGAGI in the germline V gene (reference sequence). This CDR3 contains 14 residues. Generated by immunoSEQ multiplex PCR, the TCRdb table keeps only in-frame clones and is missing some. The table has almost 85,000 clones, roughly 87% seen once. The chain has TRBV6-6 and TRBJ1-2; no clear D gene. The source material was CD4+ or CD8+ T cells sorted from blood, sampled in a trial of the OX40 agonist ivuxolimab. This TCR was sampled from an adult with an advanced solid tumor such as melanoma, head and neck, liver or kidney cancer. CDR3 loop: CASSSSVGNYGYTF. For the CDR3, the DNA is TGTGCCAGCAGTTCCTCCGTGGGTAACTATGGCTACACCTTC.